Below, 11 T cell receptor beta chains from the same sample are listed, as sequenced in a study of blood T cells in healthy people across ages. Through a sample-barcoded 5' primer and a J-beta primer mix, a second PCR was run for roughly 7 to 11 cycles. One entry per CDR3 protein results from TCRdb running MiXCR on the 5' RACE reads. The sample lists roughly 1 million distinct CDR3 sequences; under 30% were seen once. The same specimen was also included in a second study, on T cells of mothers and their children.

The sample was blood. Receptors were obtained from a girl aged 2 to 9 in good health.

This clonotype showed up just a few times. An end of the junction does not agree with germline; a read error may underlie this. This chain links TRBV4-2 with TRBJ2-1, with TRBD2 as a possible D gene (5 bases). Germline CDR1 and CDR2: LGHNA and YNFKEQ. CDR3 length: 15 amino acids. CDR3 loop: CVSSQEGSTANEQFF. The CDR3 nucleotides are TGTGTCAGCAGCCAAGAAGGGAGTACGGCCAATGAGCAGTTCTTC.

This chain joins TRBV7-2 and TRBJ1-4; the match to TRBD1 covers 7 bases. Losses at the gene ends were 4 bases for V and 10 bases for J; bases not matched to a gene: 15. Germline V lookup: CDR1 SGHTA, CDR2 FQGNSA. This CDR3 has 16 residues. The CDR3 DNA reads TGTGCCAGCAGCTCCACCGATACAGGGGAATCGGGAAAACTGTTTTTT. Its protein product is CASSSTDTGESGKLFF. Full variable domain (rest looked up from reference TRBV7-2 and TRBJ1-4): GAGVSQSPSNKVTEKGKDVELRCDPISGHTALYWYRQSLGQGLEFLIYFQGNSAPDKSGLPSDRFSAERTGGSVSTLTIQRTQQEDSAVYLCASSSTDTGESGKLFFGSGTQLSVL.

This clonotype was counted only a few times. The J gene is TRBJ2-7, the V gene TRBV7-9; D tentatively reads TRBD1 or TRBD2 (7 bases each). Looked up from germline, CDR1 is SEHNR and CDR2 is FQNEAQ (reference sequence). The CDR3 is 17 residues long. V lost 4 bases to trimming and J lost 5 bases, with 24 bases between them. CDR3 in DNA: TGTGCCAGCAGCTCCCAGAGCGGGACAGTATTTGGAAACGAGCAGTACTTC. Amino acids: CASSSQSGTVFGNEQYF.

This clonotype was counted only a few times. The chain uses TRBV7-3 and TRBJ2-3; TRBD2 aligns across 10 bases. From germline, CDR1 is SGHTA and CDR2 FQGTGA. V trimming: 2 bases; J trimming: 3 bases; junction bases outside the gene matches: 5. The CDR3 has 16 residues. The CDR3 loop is CASSLAPSGGTDTQYF. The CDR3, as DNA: TGTGCCAGCAGCTTAGCCCCTAGCGGGGGAACAGATACGCAGTATTTT.

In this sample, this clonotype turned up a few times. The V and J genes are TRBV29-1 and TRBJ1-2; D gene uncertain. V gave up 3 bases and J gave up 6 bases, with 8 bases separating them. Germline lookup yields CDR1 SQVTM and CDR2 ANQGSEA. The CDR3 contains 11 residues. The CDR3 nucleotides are TGCAGCGTTGATCGTTGGGATGGCTACACCTTC. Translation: CSVDRWDGYTF.

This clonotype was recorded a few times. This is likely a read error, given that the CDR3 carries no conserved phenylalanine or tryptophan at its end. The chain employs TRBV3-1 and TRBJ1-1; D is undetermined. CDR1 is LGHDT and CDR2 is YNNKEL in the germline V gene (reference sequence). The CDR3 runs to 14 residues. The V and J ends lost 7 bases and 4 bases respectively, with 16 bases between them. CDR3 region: CASTAGAGSTEAFS. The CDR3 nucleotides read TGTGCCAGCACCGCGGGCGCTGGAAGCACTGAAGCTTTCTCT.

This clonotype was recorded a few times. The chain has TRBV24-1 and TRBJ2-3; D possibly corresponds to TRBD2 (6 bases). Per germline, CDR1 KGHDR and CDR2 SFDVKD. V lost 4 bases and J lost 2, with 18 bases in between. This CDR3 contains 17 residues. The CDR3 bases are TGTGCCACCAGTGACCCGCGGCGGGGCCTGATCACAGATACGCAGTATTTT. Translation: CATSDPRRGLITDTQYF.

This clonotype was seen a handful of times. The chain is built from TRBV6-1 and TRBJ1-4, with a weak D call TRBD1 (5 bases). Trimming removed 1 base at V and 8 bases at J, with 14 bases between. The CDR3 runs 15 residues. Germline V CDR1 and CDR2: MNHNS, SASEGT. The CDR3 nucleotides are TGTGCCAGCAGTGAAGTGCAGGGAGGTCGAGAAAAACTGTTTTTT. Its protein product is CASSEVQGGREKLFF.

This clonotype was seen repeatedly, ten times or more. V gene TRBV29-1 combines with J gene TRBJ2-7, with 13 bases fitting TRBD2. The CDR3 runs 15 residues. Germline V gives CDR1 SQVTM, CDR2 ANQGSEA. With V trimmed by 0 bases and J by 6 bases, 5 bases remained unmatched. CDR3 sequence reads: CSVEDMTSGRFEQYF. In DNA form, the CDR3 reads TGCAGCGTTGAAGATATGACTAGCGGGAGGTTCGAGCAGTACTTC.

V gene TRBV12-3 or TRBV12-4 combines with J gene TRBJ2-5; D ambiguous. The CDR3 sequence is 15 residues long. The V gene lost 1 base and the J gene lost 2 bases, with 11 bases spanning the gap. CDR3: CASSLGAAVQETQYF. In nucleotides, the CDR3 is TGTGCCAGCAGTTTAGGGGCAGCCGTTCAAGAGACCCAGTACTTC.

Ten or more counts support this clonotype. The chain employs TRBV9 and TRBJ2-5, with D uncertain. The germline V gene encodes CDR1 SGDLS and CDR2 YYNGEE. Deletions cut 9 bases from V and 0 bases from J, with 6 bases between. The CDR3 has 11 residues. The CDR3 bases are TGTGCCACCAGGTACCAAGAGACCCAGTACTTC. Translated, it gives CATRYQETQYF.